This T cell receptor beta chain was profiled in a study of CD8 T cells in ankylosing spondylitis. General study points: Past studies reported some motif variants in reactive arthritis synovial fluid and blood. Clones tied to disease were said to be significantly enriched in matched ankylosing spondylitis synovial fluid. Within peripheral blood, clones linked to disease were CD8+ and relatively rare. A TCR beta motif of under ten highly homologous variants appeared characteristic of ankylosing spondylitis blood.

In this sample, this clonotype turned up a few times. Antigen specificity is unknown. TCRdb passed the 5' RACE reads through MiXCR, listing each CDR3 protein once. The sample shows more than 650,000 distinct CDR3 sequences, 12% of them seen only once. V lost 5 bases and J 1 base, leaving 10 bases between the germline ends. Germline values: CDR1 DFQATT, CDR2 SNEGSKA (reference sequence). The CDR3 is made up of 13 amino acids. Sequences were obtained from blood, either unsorted or a sorted T cell fraction (not recorded which). V is TRBV20-1 and J is TRBJ2-3, with D possibly being TRBD1 (5 bases). The receptor comes from a male donor with ankylosing spondylitis. CDR3 bases: TGCAGTGCTGGGGTAGGGGGCACAGATACGCAGTATTTT. Translated, it gives CSAGVGGTDTQYF.